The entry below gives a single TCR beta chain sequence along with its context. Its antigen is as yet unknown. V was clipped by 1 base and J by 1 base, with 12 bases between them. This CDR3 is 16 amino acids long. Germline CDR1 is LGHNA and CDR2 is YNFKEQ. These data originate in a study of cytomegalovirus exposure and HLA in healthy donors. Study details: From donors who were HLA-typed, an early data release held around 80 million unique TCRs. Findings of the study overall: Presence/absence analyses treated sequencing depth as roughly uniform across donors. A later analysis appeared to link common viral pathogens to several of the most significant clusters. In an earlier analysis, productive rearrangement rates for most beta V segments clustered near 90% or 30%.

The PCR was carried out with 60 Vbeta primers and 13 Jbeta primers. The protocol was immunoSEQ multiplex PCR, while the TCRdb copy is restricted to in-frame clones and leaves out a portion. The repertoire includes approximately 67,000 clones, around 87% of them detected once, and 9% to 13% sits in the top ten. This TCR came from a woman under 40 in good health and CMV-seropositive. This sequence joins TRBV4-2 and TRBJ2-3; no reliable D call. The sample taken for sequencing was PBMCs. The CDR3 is CASSQGSATRTDTQYF. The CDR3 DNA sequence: TGTGCCAGCAGCCAAGGAAGCGCGACCCGCACAGATACGCAGTATTTT.